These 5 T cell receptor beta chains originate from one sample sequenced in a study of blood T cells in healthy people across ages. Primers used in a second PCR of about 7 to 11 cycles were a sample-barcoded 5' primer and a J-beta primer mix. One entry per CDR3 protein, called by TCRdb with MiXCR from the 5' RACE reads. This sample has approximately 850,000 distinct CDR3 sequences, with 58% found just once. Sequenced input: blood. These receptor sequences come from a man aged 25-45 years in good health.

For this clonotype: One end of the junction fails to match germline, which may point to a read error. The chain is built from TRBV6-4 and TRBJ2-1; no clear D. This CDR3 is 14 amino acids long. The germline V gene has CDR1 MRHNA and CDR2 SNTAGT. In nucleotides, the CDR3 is TGTGCCAGCAGTGTAGACTCTGGGTACAAGGAGCAGTTCTTC. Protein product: CASSVDSGYKEQFF.

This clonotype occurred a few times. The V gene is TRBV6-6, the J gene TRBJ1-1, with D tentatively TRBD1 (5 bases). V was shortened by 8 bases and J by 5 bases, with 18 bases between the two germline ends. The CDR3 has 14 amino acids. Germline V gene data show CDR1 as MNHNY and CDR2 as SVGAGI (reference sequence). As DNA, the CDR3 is TGTGCCAGCTACCTAACTGGGGGGAGGACTGAAGCTTTCTTT. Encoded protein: CASYLTGGRTEAFF.

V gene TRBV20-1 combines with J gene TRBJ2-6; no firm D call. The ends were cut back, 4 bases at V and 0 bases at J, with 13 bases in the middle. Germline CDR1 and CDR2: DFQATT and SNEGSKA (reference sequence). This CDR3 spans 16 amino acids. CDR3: CSAISPFGSGANVLTF. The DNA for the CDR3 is TGCAGTGCTATTTCGCCTTTTGGCTCTGGGGCCAACGTCCTGACTTTC.

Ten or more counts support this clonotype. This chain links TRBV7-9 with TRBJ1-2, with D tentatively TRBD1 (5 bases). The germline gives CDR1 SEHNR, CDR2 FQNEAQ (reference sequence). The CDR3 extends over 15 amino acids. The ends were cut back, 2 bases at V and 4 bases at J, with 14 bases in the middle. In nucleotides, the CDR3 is TGTGCCAGCAGCTTATACATTGCAGGGTCCTATGGCTACACCTTC. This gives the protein CASSLYIAGSYGYTF.

As DNA, the CDR3 is TGTGCCAGCAGCGTAGTAGGGGGGGGGACAGGGGGCCACAATGAGCAGTTCTTC. This encodes CASSVVGGGTGGHNEQFF. This chain connects TRBV9 to TRBJ2-1, with 12 bases that match TRBD1. The germline V gene has CDR1 SGDLS and CDR2 YYNGEE. Unmatched junction bases numbered 9, after V lost 0 bases and J lost 5 bases. The CDR3 covers 18 residues.